A single sample gave rise to the 22 T cell receptor beta chains below, sequenced in a study of T cells in Graves' hyperthyroidism and ophthalmopathy. The investigators amplified TCR beta CDR3 regions from RNA transcripts. In the first-round RT-PCR of the TCR CDR3, the HTBI primer set was used. TCRdb used MiXCR to reprocess the multiplex PCR reads, holding one entry per CDR3 protein. Here the sample spans about 580,000 distinct CDR3 sequences, 14% being singletons. The sequenced sample consisted of blood. These receptors originate from a woman aged 25 to 39 with Graves' hyperthyroidism that later progressed to Graves' ophthalmopathy.

This clonotype was observed at least ten times. This chain links TRBV12-3 or TRBV12-4 with TRBJ2-1; D may be TRBD2 (7 bases). Trimming took 8 bases from V and 6 from J, leaving 20 bases between them. The CDR3 sequence is 15 residues long. The CDR3, as DNA: TGTGCCAGCCTTCGGGGCGGAAGGGGGGGCAATGAGCAGTTCTTC. Translation: CASLRGGRGGNEQFF.

CDR3 sequence: CASSQDPLEGEQFF. The CDR3 coding sequence is TGCGCCAGCAGCCAAGATCCTCTCGAGGGTGAGCAGTTCTTC. The chain carries TRBV4-3 and TRBJ2-1; TRBD2 might be the D (5 bases). CDR3 length equals 14 residues. V was pared by 0 bases and J by 9 bases, with 12 bases between. The germline V gene encodes CDR1 LGHNA and CDR2 YSLEER.

This clonotype appeared a few times. The chain has TRBV7-6 and TRBJ2-1, with 8 bases that match TRBD2. The germline CDR1 and CDR2 sequences are SGHVS and FNYEAQ. This CDR3 has 17 residues. V was clipped by 3 bases and J by 0 bases; unmatched bases: 7. Here the CDR3 DNA reads TGTGCCAGCAGCTTTGAAGCGGGAGAGGTCTCCTACAATGAGCAGTTCTTC. It encodes CASSFEAGEVSYNEQFF.

There are many counts of this clonotype. The chain joins TRBV10-3 to TRBJ1-2; the D is unclear. The V end was cut by 3 bases, the J end by 4 bases, with 15 bases between. The CDR3 covers 15 residues. Germline loops: CDR1 ENHRY, CDR2 SYGVKD. The CDR3 DNA sequence: TGTGCCATCAGTGACAAGGAGGGAAGTCGCTATGGCTACACCTTC. Its translation: CAISDKEGSRYGYTF.

The rearrangement uses TRBV7-3 and TRBJ2-1; D may be TRBD2 (6 bases). V lost 5 bases to trimming and J lost 9 bases, with 17 bases between them. The CDR3 totals 14 residues. Germline-derived CDR1 and CDR2 are SGHTA and FQGTGA. The CDR3 sequence: CASSPTGGPGEQFF. DNA for the CDR3: TGTGCCAGCAGCCCGACCGGAGGGCCCGGTGAGCAGTTCTTC.

This clonotype was seen repeatedly, ten times or more. This chain links TRBV11-3 with TRBJ1-1; D is unclear. With 5 bases removed from V and 5 bases from J, the gap between germline ends came to 21 bases. The germline V gene has CDR1 SGHNT and CDR2 YENEEA. The CDR3 covers 16 residues. CDR3 nucleotide sequence: TGTGCCAGCAGCCTTCGGGAGGGCCCTCTTGGTACTGAAGCTTTCTTT. This codes for CASSLREGPLGTEAFF.

The sample holds many counts of this clonotype. The J gene is TRBJ1-1, the V gene TRBV5-4, with D uncertain. This CDR3 spans 15 amino acids. The germline V gene has CDR1 SGHNT and CDR2 YYREEE (reference sequence). V was pared by 5 bases and J by 1 base, with 15 bases between. CDR3 region: CASRSGPLGNTEAFF. The CDR3 DNA sequence: TGTGCCAGCAGAAGCGGCCCTCTAGGGAACACTGAAGCTTTCTTT.

This clonotype has more than one count but fewer than ten. The CDR3 here is CASRRGGADSPLHF. In DNA, the CDR3 is TGTGCCAGCAGGCGAGGGGGGGCTGATTCACCCCTCCACTTT. This chain links TRBV27 with TRBJ1-6; possible D gene TRBD1, 6 bases. The CDR3 runs to 14 residues. CDR1 MNHEY and CDR2 SMNVEV come from the germline V gene (reference sequence). Between the trimmed V and J ends, which lost 6 bases and 8 bases, there was a span of 14 bases.

This clonotype appeared many times. The rearrangement joins TRBV29-1 to TRBJ2-1; D unclear. The germline gives CDR1 SQVTM, CDR2 ANQGSEA. The CDR3 spans 12 residues. CDR3 coding DNA: TGCAGTCTTAGTGGCTCCTACAATGAGCAGTTCTTC. Residues: CSLSGSYNEQFF.

This clonotype was counted many times. The chain combines TRBV11-2 with TRBJ2-7; D is possibly TRBD1 (5 bases). The length of the CDR3 is 15 residues. CDR1 is SGHAT, CDR2 FQNNGV, per germline. Trimming pared 1 base from V and 5 bases from J, leaving 15 bases between. DNA of the CDR3: TGTGCCAGCAGCTTAGGAGTTCGGTCCAGGGACGAGCAGTACTTC. Translating it yields CASSLGVRSRDEQYF.

This clonotype was seen ten or more times. The genes are TRBV12-3 or TRBV12-4 and TRBJ1-1; 8 nucleotides match TRBD1. This CDR3 spans 17 amino acids. V lost 8 bases to trimming and J lost 1 base; unmatched junction nucleotides: 15. The CDR3 coding sequence is TGTGCCAGCCAACCCGGGACAGGCCGGCTCCGGAACACTGAAGCTTTCTTT. The encoded protein is CASQPGTGRLRNTEAFF.

This clonotype was seen a handful of times. The chain joins TRBV6-5 to TRBJ1-2; a possible D gene is TRBD1 (6 bases). The CDR3 length is 14 residues. Per germline, CDR1 MNHEY and CDR2 SVGAGI. The V and J ends lost 2 bases and 1 base respectively, with 8 bases between them. CDR3: CASSYGGHNYGYTF. Here the CDR3 DNA reads TGTGCCAGCAGTTACGGGGGGCATAACTATGGCTACACCTTC.

V is TRBV4-3 and J is TRBJ1-5, with D maybe TRBD1 (5 bases). Germline assignment: CDR1 LGHNA and CDR2 YSLEER. The CDR3 loop spans 15 amino acids. V was clipped by 4 bases and J by 4 bases, with 14 bases between them. The CDR3 DNA is TGCGCCAGCAGCCCAACCTGGGACGGTAATCAGCCCCAGCATTTT. Residues: CASSPTWDGNQPQHF.

This clonotype was recorded at least ten times. This chain joins TRBV19 and TRBJ2-3, with D perhaps matching TRBD2 (5 bases). V lost 4 bases and J 6 bases, leaving 20 bases between the germline ends. There are 16 residues in the CDR3. The germline gives CDR1 LNHDA, CDR2 SQIVND (reference sequence). This CDR3 reads CASSTLLALEADTQYF. The CDR3 DNA follows: TGTGCCAGTAGTACTCTTTTGGCCCTGGAGGCGGATACGCAGTATTTT.

This clonotype was seen ten or more times. The V gene is TRBV12-5, the J gene TRBJ1-1; 7 bases are shared with TRBD1. J gave up 4 bases and V 2 bases, and 10 bases lay outside the gene matches. This CDR3 is 16 amino acids long. Germline V lookup: CDR1 LGHNT, CDR2 FRNRAP. CDR3 residues: CASGLSAGGMVTEAFF. DNA of the CDR3: TGTGCTAGTGGTTTGAGCGCAGGGGGAATGGTCACTGAAGCTTTCTTT.

This clonotype came up many times. V is TRBV2 and J is TRBJ1-1; TRBD1 might be the D (5 bases). The CDR3 totals 15 residues. V lost 6 bases and J 1 base, leaving 15 bases between the germline ends. Germline V gene sequence: CDR1 SNHLY, CDR2 FYNNEI. This CDR3 reads CASSDRQFGNTEAFF. The CDR3 DNA reads TGTGCCAGCAGCGACAGACAGTTCGGGAACACTGAAGCTTTCTTT.

In regard to this clonotype: One base away lies a much larger clone, so this may be a sequencing read error. The chain has TRBV7-2 and TRBJ1-6; no clear D gene. The CDR3 length is 15 residues. CDR1 is SGHTA and CDR2 is FQGNSA in the germline V gene. The CDR3 sequence: CASSPSATVNSALHF. The CDR3, as DNA: TGTGCCAGCAGCCCCTCTGCGACCGTTAATTCAGCCCTCCACTTT.

The rearrangement links TRBV5-1 to TRBJ2-3; 8 bases agree with TRBD2. The V gene's germline CDR1 is SGHRS and CDR2 YFSETQ. V shed 2 bases, J shed 2 bases, and the junction held 7 bases outside the gene matches. The CDR3 loop spans 16 amino acids. The CDR3 bases are TGCGCCAGCAGCTTTCTGCCCGGGGGGGACACAGATACGCAGTATTTT. Protein sequence: CASSFLPGGDTDTQYF.

The V call is TRBV12-3 or TRBV12-4, the J call TRBJ1-4, with a tentative D call TRBD1 (6 bases). CDR3 length: 15 amino acids. Between the trimmed V and J ends, which lost 6 bases and 14 bases, there was a span of 25 bases. CDR3 DNA sequence: TGTGCCAGCAGCAGACCCGGGACAAATAATGAAATGCTGTTTTTT. Translated: CASSRPGTNNEMLFF.

This clonotype was counted at least ten times. The genes are TRBV7-2 and TRBJ2-7, with 7 bases fitting TRBD1. This CDR3 contains 14 residues. Unmatched junction bases numbered 6, after V lost 4 bases and J lost 3 bases. Germline lookup yields CDR1 SGHTA and CDR2 FQGNSA. CDR3 sequence (DNA): TGTGCCAGCAGCTACCGGGACAGCATCTACGAGCAGTACTTC. Protein sequence: CASSYRDSIYEQYF. The whole variable domain, filled in from reference TRBV7-2 and TRBJ2-7, reads GAGVSQSPSNKVTEKGKDVELRCDPISGHTALYWYRQSLGQGLEFLIYFQGNSAPDKSGLPSDRFSAERTGGSVSTLTIQRTQQEDSAVYLCASSYRDSIYEQYFGPGTRLTVT.

This clonotype appeared many times. The chain recombines TRBV6-2 or TRBV6-3 with TRBJ2-6, with unresolved D. The length of the CDR3 is 15 residues. Germline V gene data show CDR1 as MNHEY and CDR2 as SVGEGT. V gave up 2 bases and J gave up 3 bases, with 8 bases separating them. CDR3: CASSYGLGGANVLTF. The CDR3 coding sequence is TGTGCCAGCAGTTACGGCCTGGGTGGGGCCAACGTCCTGACTTTC.

This clonotype has a handful of counts. The chain couples TRBV2 to TRBJ2-1, with D perhaps matching TRBD2 (6 bases). Germline values: CDR1 SNHLY, CDR2 FYNNEI. V dropped 3 bases and J dropped 0 bases, with 12 bases sitting between them. The CDR3 extends over 16 amino acids. This CDR3 reads CASSDGWRDSYNEQFF. The DNA for the CDR3 is TGTGCCAGCAGTGATGGTTGGCGGGACTCCTACAATGAGCAGTTCTTC.